What follows is one T cell receptor (beta chain) and its context. What this receptor recognizes is not known. Base quality data are lacking; no much larger clone is found one base away. These data originate in a study of T cell responses to AZD1222 COVID-19 vaccine (dated by TCRdb to about 2021). Study-level background: AZD1222 recipients given second doses at about 4 weeks or at about 12 weeks were pooled, since spike-specific TCR depth and breadth were not found to differ between the two schedules. TCR sequencing was performed for approximately 240 trial participants, of whom roughly 200 were given two doses of AZD1222 and around 25 were given two doses of MenACWY control vaccine. Trial participants were enrolled by age into 18-55, 56-69 and 70-plus year subgroups, with about 150, 28 and 57 TCR-sequenced participants respectively.

The CDR3 regions of human TCRbeta chains were analyzed by immunosequencing. In the source study's methods: TCRs in the repertoires were matched against a reference library of SARS-CoV-2-specific TCRs that had been generated with the MIRA antigen-specificity platform. Breadth meant the fraction of unique TCRs that were SARS-CoV-2-associated, whereas depth meant the fraction of total T cells that were SARS-CoV-2-associated. Using the MIRA data, each spike-specific TCR was assigned both to the spike region to which the TCR was reactive and to a CD4 or CD8 class. Log10-transformed breadth and depth values were compared by one-way ANOVA with Sidak's multiple comparisons tests. Sourced from immuneACCESS, this table was stored by TCRdb with only in-frame sequences that have V and J called. A share of the clones is absent; for the studies checked, an unresolved V gene accounts for under half, and the remainder has no known explanation. From that table come the V and J calls and clone size; the DNA was used to work out D and trimming. This sample is represented by about 180,000 clones; about 90% of them were singletons. The ten largest account for 0.49% of the sample.

The time point label for this specimen denotes: baseline before first vaccination. Vaccinee samples came from UK trials COV001 and COV002, including a single-blind randomized controlled phase 2/3 trial of AZD1222 (ChAdOx1 nCoV-19) in healthy adults. For TCRbeta chain sequencing, PBMC samples were collected from trial participants at day 0 and at day 28 after the second dose. The CDR3 covers 15 residues, taking in both the cysteine and the phenylalanine. Solely the CDR3 DNA is kept, with 45 bases framed from the first base. Looking up the germline V gene yields CDR1 SNHLY and CDR2 FYNNEI. V is cut by 1 base and J by 2 bases, and the space between the germline ends is 9 bases. What the research found in general, with its limitations: Nearly half of unique spike-specific TCRs reportedly recognized epitopes outside regions mutated in the B.1.351 and B.1.1.7 variants. Conclusions about previously exposed vaccinees were limited because only six AZD1222 recipients were SARS-CoV-2 seropositive at baseline. The 56-69-year group was small, and its depth increase did not reach significance, likely because of low power. Vaccine-associated CD4 TCRs spanned the whole spike protein, with dominant responses in regions 160-218 and 743-854. Spike-specific TCR breadth and depth rose significantly after two AZD1222 doses compared with day 0 and with MenACWY recipients. Most participants were white British and females outnumbered males, and the authors suggested that clonal diversity may have been underestimated. Because no day 14 peak-response samples were available, repertoires were characterized only after the peak T cell response.

This TCR came from an adult in good health. The source material was peripheral blood, sampled on day 0 of AZD1222 vaccination. The rearranged segments are TRBV2 and TRBJ1-5, with a tentative D gene TRBD1 over 5 matching bases. In nucleotides, the sequence is TGTGCCAGCAGTGAAGGGCAGGGTGGCAATCAGCCCCAGCATTTT. Translated, it reads CASSEGQGGNQPQHF. The CDR3, completed at both ends by the reference TRBV2 and TRBJ1-5 genes, gives the full variable domain EPEVTQTPSHQVTQMGQEVILRCVPISNHLYFYWYRQILGQKVEFLVSFYNNEISEKSEIFDDQFSVERPDGSNFTLKIRSTKLEDSAMYFCASSEGQGGNQPQHFGDGTRLSIL.